This is a list of T cell receptor beta chains from one sample in a study of cytomegalovirus exposure and HLA in healthy donors. The protocol was immunoSEQ multiplex PCR, while the TCRdb copy is restricted to in-frame clones and leaves out a portion. The table records 90,000 to 110,000 clones, around 86% of them present only once. Sequences were obtained from PBMCs. The origin of the receptors is a man between 25 and 39 years old in good health and CMV-seropositive. The conserved cysteine and the conserved F or W are not part of the CDR3 here. The order of the fields is CDR3 protein, V gene, clone size, J gene. The size entry is marked missing in some rows and otherwise reads once, few, many or a size class.

ASSAYRDSYEQY,TRBV27,-,TRBJ2-7
ASSLGTGASTDTQY,TRBV7-9,once,TRBJ2-3
ASSQGGLTEAF,TRBV14,-,TRBJ1-1
ASNRYAGTEAF,TRBV5-6,-,TRBJ1-1
ASSPLSGDQPQH,TRBV27,-,TRBJ1-5
ATSRGQGATNYGYT,TRBV15,-,TRBJ1-2
ASSPAFLQGVETQY,TRBV18,-,TRBJ2-5
ASSQDNHDTGNQPQH,TRBV4-1,-,TRBJ1-5
ASSEDLARETQY,TRBV2,-,TRBJ2-5
ASSSPSGGLTDTQY,TRBV27,few,TRBJ2-3
ASSYAADPYTEAF,TRBV6-5,-,TRBJ1-1
SVEDSRNTEAF,TRBV29-1,-,TRBJ1-1
AILRDSISGNTIY,TRBV2,-,TRBJ1-3
ASSESRTGADQPQH,TRBV6-1,-,TRBJ1-5
ASSYPRDFVLGTQY,TRBV6-7,few,TRBJ2-3
ASSEKVVRTDTQY,TRBV6-1,-,TRBJ2-3
ASSFSPRGQGGYT,TRBV5-8,once,TRBJ1-2
ASSLRTEREQY,TRBV11-2,-,TRBJ2-7
ASSKGGVGSPLH,TRBV5-1,-,TRBJ1-6
ASSGDRGGYNSPLH,TRBV7-9,-,TRBJ1-6
ASSRAGALDEKLF,TRBV4-1,-,TRBJ1-4
ASRERTGRQETQY,TRBV7-9,-,TRBJ2-5
ASSVLDTPAYEQY,TRBV7-9,-,TRBJ2-7
ASSARDRGRSGYT,TRBV6-5,-,TRBJ1-2
ASSVGTGGGGTDTQY,TRBV9,-,TRBJ2-3
ASGLATGTAYEQY,TRBV12-5,-,TRBJ2-7
ASSSPQGNEQF,TRBV5-1,-,TRBJ2-1
ASSYGRDSHNSPLH,TRBV6-5,-,TRBJ1-6
ASSVGATGDEQY,TRBV9,-,TRBJ2-7
ASSLTGTGDWGTEAF,TRBV28,-,TRBJ1-1
ASSNFYRGQGSDEQF,TRBV5-8,-,TRBJ2-1
ASSQGAGKQGELF,TRBV7-9,-,TRBJ2-2
ASSVELAGYTDTQY,TRBV9,-,TRBJ2-3
ASSQVPLRDRGTNEKLF,TRBV4-1,-,TRBJ1-4
ASSLDGGYEQY,TRBV5-1,-,TRBJ2-7
ASSPWGGSSNQPQH,TRBV18,-,TRBJ1-5
ASSHPQGEGGVDTQY,TRBV4-1,few,TRBJ2-3
ASSYGGVNTEAF,TRBV6-5,-,TRBJ1-1
ASSGGVVALQETQY,TRBV5-8,-,TRBJ2-5
ARGRTGGGGTEAF,TRBV30,-,TRBJ1-1
ASSVGGQINEKLF,TRBV5-5,-,TRBJ1-4